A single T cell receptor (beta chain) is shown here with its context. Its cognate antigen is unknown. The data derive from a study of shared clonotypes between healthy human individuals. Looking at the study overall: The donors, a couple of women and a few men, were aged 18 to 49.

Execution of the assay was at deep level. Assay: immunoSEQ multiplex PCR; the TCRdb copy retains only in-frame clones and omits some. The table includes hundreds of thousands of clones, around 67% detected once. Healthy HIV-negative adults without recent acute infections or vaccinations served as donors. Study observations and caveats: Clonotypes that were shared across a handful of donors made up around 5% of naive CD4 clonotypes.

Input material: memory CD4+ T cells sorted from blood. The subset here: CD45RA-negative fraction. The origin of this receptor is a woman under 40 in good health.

CDR3 region: CASSLVPGGSADIQYF. The CDR3 DNA reads TGCGCCAGCAGCTTGGTACCCGGCGGGAGTGCAGACATTCAGTACTTC. This chain connects TRBV5-1 to TRBJ2-4, with 7 bases matching TRBD2. V shed 0 bases and J 8 bases; nucleotides not matched to a gene: 11. The CDR3 is 16 residues long. The germline gives CDR1 SGHRS, CDR2 YFSETQ.